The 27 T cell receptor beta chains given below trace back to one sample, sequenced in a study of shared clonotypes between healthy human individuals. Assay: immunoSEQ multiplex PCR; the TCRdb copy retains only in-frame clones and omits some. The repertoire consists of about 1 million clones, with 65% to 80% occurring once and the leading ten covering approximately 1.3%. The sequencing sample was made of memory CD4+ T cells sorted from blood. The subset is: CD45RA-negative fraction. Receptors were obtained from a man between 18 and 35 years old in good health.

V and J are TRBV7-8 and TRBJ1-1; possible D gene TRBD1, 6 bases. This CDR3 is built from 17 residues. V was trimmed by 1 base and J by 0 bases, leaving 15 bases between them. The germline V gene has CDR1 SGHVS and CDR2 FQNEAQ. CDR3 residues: CASSLVFGGQMNTEAFF. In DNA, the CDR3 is TGTGCCAGCAGCTTAGTGTTTGGGGGCCAGATGAACACTGAAGCTTTCTTT.

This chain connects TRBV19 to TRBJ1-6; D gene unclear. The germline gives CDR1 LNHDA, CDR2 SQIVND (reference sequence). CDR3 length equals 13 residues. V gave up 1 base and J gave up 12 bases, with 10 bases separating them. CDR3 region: CASSIASDRPLHF. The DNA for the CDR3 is TGTGCCAGTAGTATAGCGTCAGACCGACCCCTCCACTTT.

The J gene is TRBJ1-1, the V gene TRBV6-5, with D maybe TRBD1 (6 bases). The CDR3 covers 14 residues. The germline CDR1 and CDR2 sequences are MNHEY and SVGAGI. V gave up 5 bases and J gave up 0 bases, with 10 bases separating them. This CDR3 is CASSTTGLNTEAFF. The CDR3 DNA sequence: TGTGCCAGCAGTACGACAGGATTGAACACTGAAGCTTTCTTT.

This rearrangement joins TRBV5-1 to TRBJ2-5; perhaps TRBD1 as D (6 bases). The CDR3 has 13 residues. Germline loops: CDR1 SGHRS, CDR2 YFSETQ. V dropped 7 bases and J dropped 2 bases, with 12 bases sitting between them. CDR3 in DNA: TGCGCCAGCCAGGACAGTCCACAAGAGACCCAGTACTTC. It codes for CASQDSPQETQYF. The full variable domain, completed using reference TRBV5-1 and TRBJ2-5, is KAGVTQTPRYLIKTRGQQVTLSCSPISGHRSVSWYQQTPGQGLQFLFEYFSETQRNKGNFPGRFSGRQFSNSRSEMNVSTLELGDSALYLCASQDSPQETQYFGPGTRLLVL.

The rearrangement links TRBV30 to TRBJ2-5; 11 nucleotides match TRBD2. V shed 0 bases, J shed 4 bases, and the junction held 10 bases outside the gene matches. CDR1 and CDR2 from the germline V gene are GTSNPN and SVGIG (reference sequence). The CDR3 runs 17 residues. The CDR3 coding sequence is TGTGCCTGGAGTGTACGTAGCGGGAGGGCCTTGAGAGAGACCCAGTACTTC. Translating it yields CAWSVRSGRALRETQYF.

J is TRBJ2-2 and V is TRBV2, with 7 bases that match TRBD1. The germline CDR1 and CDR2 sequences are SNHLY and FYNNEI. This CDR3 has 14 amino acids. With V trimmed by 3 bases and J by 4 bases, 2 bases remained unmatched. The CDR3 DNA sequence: TGTGCCAGCAGTGAGGGACAGTTCACCGGGGAGCTGTTTTTT. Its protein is CASSEGQFTGELFF.

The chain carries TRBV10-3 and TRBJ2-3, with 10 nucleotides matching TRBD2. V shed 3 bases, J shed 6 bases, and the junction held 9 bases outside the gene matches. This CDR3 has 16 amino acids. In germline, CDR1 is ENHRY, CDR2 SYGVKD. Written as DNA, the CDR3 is TGTGCCATCAGTGAACCCCTAGCGGGAGCGGGTGATACGCAGTATTTT. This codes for CAISEPLAGAGDTQYF.

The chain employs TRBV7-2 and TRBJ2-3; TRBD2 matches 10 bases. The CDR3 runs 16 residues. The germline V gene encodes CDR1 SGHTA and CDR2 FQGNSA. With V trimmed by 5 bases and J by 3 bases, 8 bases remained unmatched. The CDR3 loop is CASSPRNSGGTDTQYF. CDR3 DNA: TGTGCCAGCAGCCCCCGGAATAGCGGGGGGACAGATACGCAGTATTTT.

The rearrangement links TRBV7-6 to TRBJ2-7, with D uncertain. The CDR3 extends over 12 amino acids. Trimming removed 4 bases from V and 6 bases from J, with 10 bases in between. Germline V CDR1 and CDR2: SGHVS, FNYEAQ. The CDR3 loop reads CASSSFGAEQYF. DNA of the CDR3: TGTGCCAGCAGCTCCTTTGGCGCCGAGCAGTACTTC.

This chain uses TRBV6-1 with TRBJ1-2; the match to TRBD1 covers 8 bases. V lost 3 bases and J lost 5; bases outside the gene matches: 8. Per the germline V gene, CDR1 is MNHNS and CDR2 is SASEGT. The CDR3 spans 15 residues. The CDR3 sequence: CASSEPGQVFYGYTF. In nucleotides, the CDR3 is TGTGCCAGCAGTGAGCCGGGACAGGTGTTTTATGGCTACACCTTC.

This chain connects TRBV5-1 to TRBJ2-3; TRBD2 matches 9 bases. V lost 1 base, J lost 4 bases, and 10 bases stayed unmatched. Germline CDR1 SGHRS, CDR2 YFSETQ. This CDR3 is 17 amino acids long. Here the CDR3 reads CASSLSRAGGGSDTQYF. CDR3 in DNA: TGCGCCAGCAGCTTGTCCCGTGCGGGAGGGGGCTCAGATACGCAGTATTTT.

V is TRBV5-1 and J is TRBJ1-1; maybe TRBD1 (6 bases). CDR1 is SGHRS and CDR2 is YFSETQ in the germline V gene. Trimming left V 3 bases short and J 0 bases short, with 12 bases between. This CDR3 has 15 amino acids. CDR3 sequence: CASSSQTGLNTEAFF. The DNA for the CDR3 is TGCGCCAGCAGCTCCCAGACAGGCCTGAACACTGAAGCTTTCTTT.

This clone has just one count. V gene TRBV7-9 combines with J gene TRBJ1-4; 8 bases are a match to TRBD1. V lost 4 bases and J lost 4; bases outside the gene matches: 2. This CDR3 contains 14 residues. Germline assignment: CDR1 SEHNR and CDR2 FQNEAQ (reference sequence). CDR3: CASSSGQDNEKLFF. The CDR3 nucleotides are TGTGCCAGCAGCTCGGGACAGGATAATGAAAAACTGTTTTTT.

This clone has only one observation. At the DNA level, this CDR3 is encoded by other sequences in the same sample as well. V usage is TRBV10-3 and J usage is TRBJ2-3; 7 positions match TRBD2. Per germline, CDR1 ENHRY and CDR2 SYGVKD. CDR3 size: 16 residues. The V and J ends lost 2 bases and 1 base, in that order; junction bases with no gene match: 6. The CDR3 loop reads CAISESSGGRTDTQYF. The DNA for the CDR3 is TGTGCCATCAGTGAGAGTTCGGGAGGCCGCACAGATACGCAGTATTTT.

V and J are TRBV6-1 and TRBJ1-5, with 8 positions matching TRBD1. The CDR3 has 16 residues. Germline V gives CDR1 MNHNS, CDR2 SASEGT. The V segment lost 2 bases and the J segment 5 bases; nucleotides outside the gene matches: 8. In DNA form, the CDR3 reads TGTGCCAGCAGTGAATCCGGACAGGGTAGGGATCAGCCCCAGCATTTT. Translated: CASSESGQGRDQPQHF.

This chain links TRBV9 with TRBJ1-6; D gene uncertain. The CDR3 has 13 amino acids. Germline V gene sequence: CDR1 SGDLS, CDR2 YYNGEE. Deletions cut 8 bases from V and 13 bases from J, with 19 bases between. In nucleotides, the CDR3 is TGTGCCAGTAACCTAGATGGGGTTGGGCCCCTCCACTTT. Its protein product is CASNLDGVGPLHF.

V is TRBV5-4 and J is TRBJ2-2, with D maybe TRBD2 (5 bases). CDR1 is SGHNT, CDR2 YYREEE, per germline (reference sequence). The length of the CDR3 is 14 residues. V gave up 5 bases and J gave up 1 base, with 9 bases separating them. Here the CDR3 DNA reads TGTGCCAGCAGTGGCGGAGGGAACACCGGGGAGCTGTTTTTT. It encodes CASSGGGNTGELFF.

CDR3 sequence: CASSLDIGIEQFF. CDR3 in DNA: TGCGCCAGCAGCTTGGATATAGGGATTGAGCAGTTCTTC. The chain carries TRBV5-1 and TRBJ2-1; D gene unclear. V lost 0 bases, J lost 9 bases, and 10 bases lay in between. The germline CDR1 and CDR2 sequences are SGHRS and YFSETQ. The CDR3 loop spans 13 amino acids.

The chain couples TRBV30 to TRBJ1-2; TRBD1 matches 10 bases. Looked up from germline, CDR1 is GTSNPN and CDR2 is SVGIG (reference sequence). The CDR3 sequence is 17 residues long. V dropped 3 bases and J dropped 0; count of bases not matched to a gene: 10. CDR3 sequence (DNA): TGTGCCTGGAGGGGACAGGGGTGGGACGCTTCTAACTATGGCTACACCTTC. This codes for CAWRGQGWDASNYGYTF.

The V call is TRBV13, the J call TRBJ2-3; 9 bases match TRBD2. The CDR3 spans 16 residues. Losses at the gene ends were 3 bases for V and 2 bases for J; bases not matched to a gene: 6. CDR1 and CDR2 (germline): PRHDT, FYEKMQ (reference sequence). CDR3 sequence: CASSLGQRGVTDTQYF. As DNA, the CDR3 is TGTGCCAGCAGCTTGGGGCAGCGGGGGGTCACAGATACGCAGTATTTT.

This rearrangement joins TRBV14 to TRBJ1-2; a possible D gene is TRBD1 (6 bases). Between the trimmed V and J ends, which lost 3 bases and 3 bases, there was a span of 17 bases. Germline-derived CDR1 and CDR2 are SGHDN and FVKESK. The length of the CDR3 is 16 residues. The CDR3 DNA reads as TGTGCCAGCAGCCAGACCGGGACACCCGGGCACTATGGCTACACCTTC. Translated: CASSQTGTPGHYGYTF. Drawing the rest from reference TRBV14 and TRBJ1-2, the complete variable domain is EAGVTQFPSHSVIEKGQTVTLRCDPISGHDNLYWYRRVMGKEIKFLLHFVKESKQDESGMPNNRFLAERTGGTYSTLKVQPAELEDSGVYFCASSQTGTPGHYGYTFGSGTRLTVV.

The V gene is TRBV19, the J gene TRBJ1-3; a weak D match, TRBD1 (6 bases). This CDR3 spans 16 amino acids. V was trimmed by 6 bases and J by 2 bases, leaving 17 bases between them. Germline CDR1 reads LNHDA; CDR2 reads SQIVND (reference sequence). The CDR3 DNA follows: TGTGCCAGTAGCAAAACGGGACAATTAACTGGAAACACCATATATTTT. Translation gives CASSKTGQLTGNTIYF.

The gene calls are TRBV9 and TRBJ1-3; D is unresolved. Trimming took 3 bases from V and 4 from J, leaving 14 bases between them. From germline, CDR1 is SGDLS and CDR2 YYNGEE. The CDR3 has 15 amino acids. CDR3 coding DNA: TGTGCCAGCAGCGGTGTCGGAGCGGGAGGAAACACCATATATTTT. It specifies CASSGVGAGGNTIYF.

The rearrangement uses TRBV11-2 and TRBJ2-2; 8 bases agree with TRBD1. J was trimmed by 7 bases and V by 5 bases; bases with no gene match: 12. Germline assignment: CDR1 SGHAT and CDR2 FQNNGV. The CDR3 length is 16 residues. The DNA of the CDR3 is TGTGCCAGCAGCCTAGGACAGGGCAAGGTTGTCGGGGAGCTGTTTTTT. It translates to CASSLGQGKVVGELFF.

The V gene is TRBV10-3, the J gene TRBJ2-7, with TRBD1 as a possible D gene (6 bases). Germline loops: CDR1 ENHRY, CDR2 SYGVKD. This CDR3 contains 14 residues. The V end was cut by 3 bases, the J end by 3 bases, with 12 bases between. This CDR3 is CAISDGTQSYEQYF. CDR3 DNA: TGTGCCATCAGTGATGGGACACAGAGCTACGAGCAGTACTTC.

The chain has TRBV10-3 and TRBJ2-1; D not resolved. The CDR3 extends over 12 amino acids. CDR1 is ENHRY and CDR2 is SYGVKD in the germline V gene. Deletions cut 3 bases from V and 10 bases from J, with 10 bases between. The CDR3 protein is CAISESSEEQFF. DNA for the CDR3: TGTGCCATCAGTGAATCCTCCGAGGAGCAGTTCTTC.

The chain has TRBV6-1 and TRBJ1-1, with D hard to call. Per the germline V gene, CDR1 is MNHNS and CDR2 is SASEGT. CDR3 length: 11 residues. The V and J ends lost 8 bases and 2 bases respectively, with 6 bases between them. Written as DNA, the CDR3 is TGTGCCAGCGGTCTAAACACTGAAGCTTTCTTT. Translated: CASGLNTEAFF.